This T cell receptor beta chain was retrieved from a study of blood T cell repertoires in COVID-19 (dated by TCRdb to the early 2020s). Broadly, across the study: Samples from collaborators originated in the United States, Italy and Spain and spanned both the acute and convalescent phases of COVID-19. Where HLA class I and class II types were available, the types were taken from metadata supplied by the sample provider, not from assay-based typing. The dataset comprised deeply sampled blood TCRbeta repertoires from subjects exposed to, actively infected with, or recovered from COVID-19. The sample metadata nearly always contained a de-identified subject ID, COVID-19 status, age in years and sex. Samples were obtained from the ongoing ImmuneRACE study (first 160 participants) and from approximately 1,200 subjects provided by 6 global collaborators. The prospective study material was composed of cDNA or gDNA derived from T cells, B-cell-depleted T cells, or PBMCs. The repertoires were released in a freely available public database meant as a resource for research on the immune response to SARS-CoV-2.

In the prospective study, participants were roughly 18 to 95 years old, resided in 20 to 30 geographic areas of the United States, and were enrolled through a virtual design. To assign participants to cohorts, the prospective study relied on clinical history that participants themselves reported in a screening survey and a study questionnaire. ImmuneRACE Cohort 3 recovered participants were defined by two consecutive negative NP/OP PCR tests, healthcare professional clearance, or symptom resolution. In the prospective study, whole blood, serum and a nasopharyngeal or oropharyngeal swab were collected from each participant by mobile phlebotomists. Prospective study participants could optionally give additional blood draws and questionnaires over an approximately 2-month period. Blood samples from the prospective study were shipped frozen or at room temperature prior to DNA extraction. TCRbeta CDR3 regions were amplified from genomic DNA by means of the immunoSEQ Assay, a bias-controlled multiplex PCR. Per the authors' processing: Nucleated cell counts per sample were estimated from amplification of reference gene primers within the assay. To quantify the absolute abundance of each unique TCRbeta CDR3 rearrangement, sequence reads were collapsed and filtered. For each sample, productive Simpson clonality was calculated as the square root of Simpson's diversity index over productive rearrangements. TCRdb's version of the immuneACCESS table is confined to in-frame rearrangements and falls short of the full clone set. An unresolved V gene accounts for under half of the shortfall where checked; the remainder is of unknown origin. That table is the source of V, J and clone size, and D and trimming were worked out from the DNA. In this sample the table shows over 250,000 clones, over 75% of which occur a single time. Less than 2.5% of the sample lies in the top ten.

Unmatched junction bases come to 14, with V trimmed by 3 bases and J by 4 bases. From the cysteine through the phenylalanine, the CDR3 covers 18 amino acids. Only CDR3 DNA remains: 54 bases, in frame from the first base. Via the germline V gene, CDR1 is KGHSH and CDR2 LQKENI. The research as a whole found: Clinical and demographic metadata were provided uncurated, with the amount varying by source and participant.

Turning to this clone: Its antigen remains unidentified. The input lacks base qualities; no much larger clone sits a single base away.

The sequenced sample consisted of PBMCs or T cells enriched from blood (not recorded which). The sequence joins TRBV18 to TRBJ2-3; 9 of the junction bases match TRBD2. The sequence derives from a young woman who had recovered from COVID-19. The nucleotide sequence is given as TGTGCCAGCTCACCTGTCTTGCAGCGGGGGGCCGACGCAGATACGCAGTATTTT. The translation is CASSPVLQRGADADTQYF.